A selection of T cell receptor beta chains follows, all from one sample in a study of radiotherapy plus CTLA-4 blockade in lung cancer. The repertoire was sequenced with immunoSEQ multiplex PCR; TCRdb's copy has only in-frame clones and lacks some. In the table there are 85,000 to 90,000 clones, around 87% of which are singletons. Specimen: peripheral blood, collected from a patient treated with radiotherapy plus ipilimumab. The source is a human donor with non-small cell lung cancer that progressed on radiotherapy plus ipilimumab. Both conserved end residues are trimmed from each CDR3. The D gene is left open where the match is weak. Size is omitted from some rows. Given values are once, few, many or a class for expanded clones.

j_gene | abundance | d_gene | v_gene | CDR3aa
TRBJ1-5 | - | - | TRBV7-9 | ASSSSIRGSNQPQH
TRBJ2-2 | - | - | TRBV7-2 | ASSSERVTNTGELF
TRBJ2-1 | - | TRBD1 | TRBV9 | ASSSQGTGSYNEQF
TRBJ2-1 | - | - | TRBV27 | ASSFGQGPYNEQF
TRBJ1-2 | - | - | TRBV19 | ASRQDRSVYGYT
TRBJ2-3 | - | TRBD1 | TRBV6-4 | ASRQGAYTDTQY
TRBJ1-4 | - | - | TRBV5-4 | ASSFVGNEKLF
TRBJ1-2 | - | - | TRBV30 | AWSGWQGANYGYT
TRBJ2-1 | - | TRBD2 | TRBV5-1 | ASSLWSASGRPEQF
TRBJ1-3 | once | - | TRBV2 | ASSGIVVNTIY
TRBJ1-2 | - | TRBD1 | TRBV5-6 | ASSFRQGGNYGYT
TRBJ2-5 | - | - | TRBV21-1 | ASSKGQGCQETQY
TRBJ2-7 | - | TRBD1 | TRBV4-1 | ASSQEVTGVGEQY
TRBJ1-2 | once | - | TRBV9 | ASSVDTQNYGYT
TRBJ2-2 | - | - | TRBV19 | ATAEGITAGELF
TRBJ2-3 | once | - | TRBV25-1 | ASSAWGGPDTQY
TRBJ2-1 | - | TRBD1 | TRBV5-3 | ARSFKGPGQGVDEQF
TRBJ2-1 | once | - | TRBV11-3 | ASSHLAGSLGEQF
TRBJ2-1 | - | TRBD2 | TRBV9 | ASSVWAAGRNEQF
TRBJ2-7 | - | TRBD2 | TRBV4-2 | ASSHLGTSGSSYEQY
TRBJ2-1 | - | TRBD2 | TRBV28 | ASSVTSGGAFNEQF
TRBJ1-4 | - | - | TRBV19 | ASSTSRTDLNEKLF
TRBJ1-2 | - | TRBD1 | TRBV25-1 | ASNGQGRGGYT
TRBJ2-5 | - | - | TRBV19 | ASSTHGGRETQY
TRBJ1-2 | - | - | TRBV28 | ASSGAWGDGYT
TRBJ1-5 | few | TRBD1 | TRBV5-1 | ASSLGTGVGQPQH
TRBJ2-2 | once | - | TRBV7-2 | ASSLVGSRGNTGELF
TRBJ1-1 | - | - | TRBV4-1 | ASSQDRVGTEAF
TRBJ1-5 | - | - | TRBV7-2 | ASSTGGYNQPQH
TRBJ2-1 | once | - | TRBV15 | ATSRGTIASTHEQF
TRBJ1-2 | - | - | TRBV7-2 | ASSLARGLGYT
TRBJ1-2 | - | - | TRBV30 | AWTEISVNGYT
TRBJ1-2 | - | TRBD1 | TRBV7-9 | ASSDGMDRIYGYT
TRBJ1-4 | few | - | TRBV6-5 | ASSYDPPFGKLF
TRBJ2-2 | - | - | TRBV19 | ASIGGELF
TRBJ2-2 | - | - | TRBV7-3 | ASSLFPMNTGELF
TRBJ1-1 | - | - | TRBV27 | ASRLGGANTEAF
TRBJ2-2 | - | - | TRBV2 | ASSFRSPNPGELF
TRBJ2-7 | - | - | TRBV19 | ASSQIRGYEQY
TRBJ1-2 | - | - | TRBV19 | ASRLQGLDGYT
TRBJ2-7 | - | - | TRBV7-2 | ASSLRDKTYEQY
TRBJ2-7 | - | - | TRBV4-3 | ASSQLQRSYEQY